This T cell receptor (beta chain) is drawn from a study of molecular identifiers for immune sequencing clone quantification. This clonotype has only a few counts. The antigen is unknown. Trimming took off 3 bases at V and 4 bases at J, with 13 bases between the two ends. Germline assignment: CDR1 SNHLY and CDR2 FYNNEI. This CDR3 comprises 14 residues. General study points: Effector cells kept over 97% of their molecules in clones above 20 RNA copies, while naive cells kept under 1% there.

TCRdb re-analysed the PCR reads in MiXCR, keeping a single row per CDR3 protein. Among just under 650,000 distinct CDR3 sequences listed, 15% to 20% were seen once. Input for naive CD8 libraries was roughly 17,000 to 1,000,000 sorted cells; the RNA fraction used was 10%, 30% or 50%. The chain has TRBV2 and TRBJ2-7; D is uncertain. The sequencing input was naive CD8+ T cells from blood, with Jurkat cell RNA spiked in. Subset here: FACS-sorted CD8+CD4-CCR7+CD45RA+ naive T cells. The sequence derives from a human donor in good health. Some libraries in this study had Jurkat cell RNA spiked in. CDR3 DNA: TGTGCCAGCAGTGAGTTCACTCGAGTTTACGAGCAGTACTTC. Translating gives CASSEFTRVYEQYF.